A selection of T cell receptor beta chains follows, all from one sample in a study of T-cell memory formation after mild COVID-19. MiXCR, run by TCRdb on the 5' RACE reads, gives a single entry per CDR3 protein. The profile shows 250,000 to 300,000 distinct CDR3 sequences, under 20% of them singletons. Sequencing used PBMCs or a T cell subset sorted from them (not recorded which). The receptors stem from a man younger than 35 who had mild COVID-19 (a few samples of this study predate the infection). Cell type and time point are not known. The CDR3 runs from the conserved cysteine through the conserved F or W. The order of the fields is J gene, D gene, V gene, clone size, CDR3 DNA, CDR3 protein. D genes are given only for firm matches. Rows may omit the clone size; those that give it use once, few, many or a size class.

TRBJ2-6 | - | TRBV6-5 | - | TGTGCCAGCAGCCCTCCAGGGGCCAACGTCCTGACTTTC | CASSPPGANVLTF
TRBJ1-2 | TRBD1 | TRBV24-1 | many | TGTGCCACCAGTGCCTGGACAGGGTCCGACTATGGCTACACCTTC | CATSAWTGSDYGYTF
TRBJ2-1 | TRBD2 | TRBV5-1 | - | TGCGCCAGCACCCTTAGCGGGGCCGACGCCCATGAGCAGTTCTTC | CASTLSGADAHEQFF
TRBJ2-5 | TRBD1 | TRBV28 | - | TGTGCCCCCCATAGACAGGGGTTTCAAGAGACCCAGTACTTC | CAPHRQGFQETQYF
TRBJ2-3 | TRBD2 | TRBV7-2 | few | TGTGCCAGTAGGGAGGGCGGCACAGATACGCAGTATTTT | CASREGGTDTQYF
TRBJ1-6 | TRBD1 | TRBV12-3/TRBV12-4 | - | TGTGCCAGCAGTCCGTTTCCGGGACAGGGGGCATCACCCCTCCACTTT | CASSPFPGQGASPLHF
TRBJ1-6 | TRBD1 | TRBV27 | - | TGTGCCAGCAGGGAGTCTTGGGACAGTATGAATTCACCCCTCCACTTT | CASRESWDSMNSPLHF
TRBJ2-1 | - | TRBV7-2 | few | TGTGCCAGCAGCCTCTACTCCCTCCGCTCCTACAATGAGCAGTTCTTC | CASSLYSLRSYNEQFF
TRBJ2-7 | TRBD1 | TRBV7-2 | - | TGTGCCAGCAGCCCCCTGACAGGGTTCGAGCAGTACTTC | CASSPLTGFEQYF
TRBJ2-2 | - | TRBV6-5 | few | TGTGCCAGCAGTTACAGTGCGGGCATCAGGGAGGCCGGGGAGCTGTTTTTT | CASSYSAGIREAGELFF
TRBJ1-5 | TRBD1 | TRBV7-2 | - | TGTGCCAGCAGCAAAACAGGGGGCCCCAATCAGCCCCAGCATTTT | CASSKTGGPNQPQHF
TRBJ1-1 | - | TRBV9 | - | TGTGCCAGCAGTACGGACGGGAACACTGAAGCTTTCTTT | CASSTDGNTEAFF
TRBJ2-7 | - | TRBV10-1 | few | TGCGCCAGCAGTGATACCAGGATCGAGCAGTACTTC | CASSDTRIEQYF
TRBJ1-5 | - | TRBV6-6 | few | TGTGCCAGCAGCAGCGGGACTCTCCAGCCCCAGCATTTT | CASSSGTLQPQHF
TRBJ2-1 | TRBD1 | TRBV11-2 | - | TGTGCCAGCACCTTATATGGGACAGGGCCATACAATGAGCAGTTCTTC | CASTLYGTGPYNEQFF
TRBJ2-2 | - | TRBV4-3 | many | TGCGCCAGCAGCGACCGACAGGTTCGCGGTACCGGGGAGCTGTTTTTT | CASSDRQVRGTGELFF
TRBJ1-5 | - | TRBV7-2 | few | TGTGCCAGCAGCTTTGGCGGACCCAATCAGCCCCAGCATTTT | CASSFGGPNQPQHF
TRBJ1-1 | - | TRBV7-8 | - | TGTGCCAGCAGCCCCCCAGGTGGAAAGAACACTGAAGCTTTCTTT | CASSPPGGKNTEAFF
TRBJ2-1 | - | TRBV5-6 | - | TGTGCCAGCAGCCTATCAAGCGGTGGAGGGTTCAATGAGCAGTTCTTC | CASSLSSGGGFNEQFF
TRBJ2-1 | TRBD2 | TRBV5-1 | few | TGCGCCAGCAGCTTGGCGGGGGGGATCCTATACAATGAGCAGTTCTTC | CASSLAGGILYNEQFF
TRBJ2-5 | TRBD1 | TRBV15 | - | TGTGCCACCAGCAGGACAGGGGCCCAAGAGACCCAGTACTTC | CATSRTGAQETQYF
TRBJ2-6 | - | TRBV28 | few | TGTGCCAGCAGCCCGGCAGGGGCTTTTTCTGGGGCCAACGTCCTGACTTTC | CASSPAGAFSGANVLTF
TRBJ2-1 | TRBD2 | TRBV12-3/TRBV12-4 | - | TGTGCCAGCAGTTTATGGTACGGGGGGGTTCATGAGCAGTTCTTC | CASSLWYGGVHEQFF
TRBJ2-2 | - | TRBV29-1 | many | TGCAGCGTTGAAACCACCGGGGAGCTGTTTTTT | CSVETTGELFF
TRBJ1-1 | - | TRBV7-9 | - | TGTGCCAGCAGCCCCTCGGGTACTGAAGCTTTCTTT | CASSPSGTEAFF
TRBJ1-5 | - | TRBV2 | few | TGTGCCAGCAGTGAACTAGAGGGGGGGCAGCCCCAGCATTTT | CASSELEGGQPQHF
TRBJ1-2 | - | TRBV18 | - | TGTGCCAGCTCACTGTCAGCCGACTATGGCTACACCTTC | CASSLSADYGYTF
TRBJ1-2 | - | TRBV6-2/TRBV6-3 | - | TGTGCCAGCAGTTATTTCCGACAGAACTATGGCTACACCTTC | CASSYFRQNYGYTF
TRBJ2-2 | - | TRBV6-2/TRBV6-3 | - | TGTGCCAGCAGTACCGACTTATCAACGAACACCGGGGAGCTGTTTTTT | CASSTDLSTNTGELFF
TRBJ2-5 | - | TRBV29-1 | few | TGCAGCGTTGAACCCGACTATTCGGAGACCCAGTACTTC | CSVEPDYSETQYF
TRBJ1-1 | - | TRBV6-5 | few | TGTGCCAGCAGTTACGCAGGGGAGAACACTGAAGCTTTCTTT | CASSYAGENTEAFF
TRBJ2-1 | - | TRBV12-3/TRBV12-4 | - | TGTGCCAGCAATGGGGACCGACCGGCATCTGAGCAGTTCTTC | CASNGDRPASEQFF
TRBJ2-1 | TRBD1 | TRBV20-1 | - | TGCAGTGCTGGAGAAGGGACAGGGGTACAGGAGCAGTTCTTC | CSAGEGTGVQEQFF
TRBJ2-1 | TRBD1 | TRBV4-2 | few | TGTGCCAGCAGCCGCCTGGCCGGGACAGGAACCTACAATGAGCAGTTCTTC | CASSRLAGTGTYNEQFF
TRBJ1-5 | - | TRBV6-6 | few | TGTGCCAGCAGTGACTATGGGGCCCTCAATCAGCCCCAGCATTTT | CASSDYGALNQPQHF
TRBJ1-1 | TRBD1 | TRBV7-9 | - | TGTGCCACCGGGACAGGGGGAAGGGGCACTGAAGCTTTCTTT | CATGTGGRGTEAFF
TRBJ2-2 | TRBD1 | TRBV30 | - | TGTGCGTGGGACAGGGGAAACACCGGGGAGCTGTTTTTT | CAWDRGNTGELFF
TRBJ2-2 | TRBD1 | TRBV7-2 | - | TGTGCCAGCAGCTACTCGCCGGGACAGGGTGGAACCGGGGAGCTGTTTTTT | CASSYSPGQGGTGELFF
TRBJ1-1 | - | TRBV12-3/TRBV12-4 | few | TGTGCCAGCAGCCTTATGACGGACCTTGAAGCTTTCTTT | CASSLMTDLEAFF
TRBJ1-2 | - | TRBV6-5 | - | TGTGCCAGCAGTTATAGGGTTGGTAGGGCGAAAGGACATGGCTACACCTTC | CASSYRVGRAKGHGYTF
TRBJ2-5 | - | TRBV7-6 | - | TGTGCCAGCAGCTTAGTTTATGAGACCCAGTACTTC | CASSLVYETQYF
TRBJ1-1 | TRBD1 | TRBV7-8 | few | TGTGCCAGCAGTAAAGGGGACAGGGGGATGAACACTGAAGCTTTCTTT | CASSKGDRGMNTEAFF
TRBJ1-1 | - | TRBV20-1 | - | TGCAGTGCTAGACCGTTGAACACTGAAGCTTTCTTT | CSARPLNTEAFF
TRBJ2-5 | TRBD2 | TRBV18 | - | TGTGCCAGCTCACCCCCCGGACTAGCCCGAGAGACCCAGTACTTC | CASSPPGLARETQYF
TRBJ2-5 | - | TRBV2 | few | TGTGCCAGCAACAGGGCAGGCCCAGAGACCCAGTACTTC | CASNRAGPETQYF
TRBJ2-1 | - | TRBV5-6 | few | TGTGCCAGCAGCTTGAAGTGGGGGGGCACCTACAATGAGCAGTTCTTC | CASSLKWGGTYNEQFF